This T cell receptor beta chain was found in a study of cytomegalovirus exposure and HLA in healthy donors. For the study at large: Within an early data release were about 85 million unique TCRs drawn from HLA-typed donors. Study results and caveats: Earlier analysis yielded a pattern in which most TCR beta V segments were productive about 87% or about 30% of the time. Near-uniform donor sequencing depth was presumed by presence/absence analyses. The classifier, whose performance was assessed in both the original and validation cohorts, reportedly diagnosed cytomegalovirus status with high specificity and sensitivity.

Trimming removed 7 bases from V and 0 bases from J, with 16 bases in between. The CDR3 has 16 residues. Per germline, CDR1 SEHNR and CDR2 FQNEAQ (reference sequence). This clone was seen only a few times. Its antigen is currently unknown. Both 60 Vbeta primers and 13 Jbeta primers went into the PCR. Libraries were prepared by immunoSEQ multiplex PCR; TCRdb keeps only in-frame clonotypes and omits some of them. The sample lists 100,000 to 150,000 clones; 75% to 80% were seen once. The TCR originated in a man aged 40-49 years in good health and CMV-seronegative. The chain links TRBV7-9 to TRBJ1-3; D not resolved. The sequenced sample was PBMCs. The CDR3 loop is CASTPSGPSSGNTIYF. The CDR3 nucleotides read TGTGCCAGCACCCCCTCTGGGCCGAGCTCTGGAAACACCATATATTTT. The full variable domain, its missing parts supplied by reference TRBV7-9 and TRBJ1-3, is DTGVSQNPRHKITKRGQNVTFRCDPISEHNRLYWYRQTLGQGPEFLTYFQNEAQLEKSRLLSDRFSAERPKGSFSTLEIQRTEQGDSAMYLCASTPSGPSSGNTIYFGEGSWLTVV.